This TCR beta chain was captured in a study of response to subunit inactivated influenza vaccine. Overall study results and limits: Each seasonal influenza vaccination recruits few new T cells, the authors suggested.

As for this clonotype: The antigen is not known.

One entry per CDR3 protein, called by TCRdb with MiXCR from the RT-PCR reads. The sample has 200,000 to 250,000 distinct CDR3 sequences, 9% to 15% seen once. The input for sequencing was non-naive T cells sorted from PBMCs, taken 14 days before vaccination. The sequence was obtained from a man aged 50 to 59 who received an inactivated influenza vaccine.

In DNA, the CDR3 is TGTGCCAGCAGCCAGACAGGGCCAGGCTACGAGCAGTACTTC. Protein: CASSQTGPGYEQYF. V usage is TRBV6-1 and J usage is TRBJ2-7; 7 bases match TRBD1. The V and J ends lost 6 bases and 3 bases, in that order; junction bases with no gene match: 8. The germline V gene encodes CDR1 MNHNS and CDR2 SASEGT. The CDR3 is made up of 14 amino acids.